The clone carrying this T cell receptor (beta chain) was observed many times. Its antigen remains unidentified. The data stem from a study of CD8 T cells in ankylosing spondylitis. Notes on the study in general: Researchers reportedly found disease-linked clones significantly enriched in matched ankylosing spondylitis synovial fluid.

Deletions cut 1 base from V and 12 bases from J, with 15 bases between. The CDR3 is 14 residues long. MiXCR, applied by TCRdb to the 5' RACE reads, yields one record per CDR3 protein. Of about 400,000 distinct CDR3 sequences in the sample, 20% to 25% were seen once. This sequence originates from a male donor with ankylosing spondylitis or in good health (not recorded which). The specimen sequenced was blood, either unsorted or a sorted T cell fraction (not recorded which). The rearrangement joins TRBV12-3 or TRBV12-4 to TRBJ1-4; no definite D call. CDR3 amino acids: CASSLGGTGYELFF. The CDR3 region has the DNA TGTGCCAGCAGTTTAGGAGGAACTGGGTATGAACTGTTTTTT.